A single sample gave rise to the 6 T cell receptor beta chains below, sequenced in a study of spatial heterogeneity in lung cancer. Using its own MiXCR run on the 5' RACE reads, TCRdb lists one record per CDR3 protein. This sample yields 36,000 or so distinct CDR3 sequences, of which 4% to 6% are seen a single time; 25% to 35% belongs to the top ten. Sample time point: sample taken at primary tumor resection. TCRs were sequenced from unsorted whole RNA of tumor, nontumor lung or PBMC. Material: PBMCs, obtained at surgery. These receptor sequences come from a female donor with early-stage non-small cell lung cancer.

Ten or more counts support this clonotype. The V call is TRBV6-2 or TRBV6-3, the J call TRBJ2-6; D possibly corresponds to TRBD1 (5 bases). The CDR3 sequence is 17 residues long. Germline V gene sequence: CDR1 MNHEY, CDR2 SVGEGT. Trimming cost V 4 bases and J 0 bases, with 13 bases left between them. The CDR3 spells CASSSTGPSSGANVLTF. The CDR3 DNA sequence: TGTGCCAGCAGTTCCACAGGTCCTAGCTCTGGGGCCAACGTCCTGACTTTC.

Note on this clonotype: A much bigger clone sits one base away, suggesting this may be a read error. The V and J genes are TRBV2 and TRBJ2-7; tentatively, D is TRBD1 (6 bases). CDR3 length: 13 residues. Germline V gene data show CDR1 as SNHLY and CDR2 as FYNNEI. V gave up 7 bases and J gave up 2 bases, with 12 bases separating them. The CDR3 region has the DNA TGTGCCAGCACCAGGACAGCTACCTACGAGCAGTACTTC. Its translation is CASTRTATYEQYF. Filled out from reference TRBV2 and TRBJ2-7, the complete variable domain reads EPEVTQTPSHQVTQMGQEVILRCVPISNHLYFYWYRQILGQKVEFLVSFYNNEISEKSEIFDDQFSVERPDGSNFTLKIRSTKLEDSAMYFCASTRTATYEQYFGPGTRLTVT.

In its sample, this clonotype was seen a few times. V and J are TRBV5-1 and TRBJ1-2, with a tentative D call TRBD1 (6 bases). In germline, CDR1 is SGHRS, CDR2 YFSETQ. Trimming left V 0 bases short and J 0 bases short, with 6 bases between. This CDR3 contains 14 residues. As DNA, the CDR3 is TGCGCCAGCAGCTTGGCAGGGGCTAACTATGGCTACACCTTC. It codes for CASSLAGANYGYTF.

This clonotype has at least ten counts. The chain has TRBV7-9 and TRBJ1-5; no definite D call. Germline V gene lookup returns CDR1 SEHNR and CDR2 FQNEAQ (reference sequence). The V and J ends lost 2 bases and 5 bases respectively, with 13 bases between them. This CDR3 comprises 15 residues. The CDR3 sequence is CASSLTGAVHQPQHF. The CDR3 DNA reads TGTGCCAGCAGCTTAACCGGCGCTGTCCATCAGCCCCAGCATTTT.

The rearrangement uses TRBV10-2 and TRBJ2-7, with TRBD2 identical over 7 bases. This CDR3 has 16 residues. Germline V gene lookup returns CDR1 WSHSY and CDR2 SAAADI. The V segment lost 6 bases and the J segment 6 bases; nucleotides outside the gene matches: 17. The CDR3 coding sequence is TGCGCCAGCAGGTCCCACGGACTAGAGGCGGGCTTCGAGCAGTACTTC. It codes for CASRSHGLEAGFEQYF.

Ten or more counts support this clonotype. The V gene is TRBV20-1, the J gene TRBJ2-3; D possibly corresponds to TRBD2 (6 bases). The CDR3 has 12 amino acids. The V gene's germline CDR1 is DFQATT and CDR2 SNEGSKA (reference sequence). The CDR3 is CSQWEVTDTQYF. CDR3 nucleotide sequence: TGCAGCCAATGGGAGGTCACAGATACGCAGTATTTT.